Listed here is a single T cell receptor beta chain. The antigen is unknown. The PCR ran on 60 Vbeta and 13 Jbeta primers. Libraries were prepared by immunoSEQ multiplex PCR; TCRdb keeps only in-frame clonotypes and omits some of them. This table lists some 130,000 clones. The ends were cut back, 4 bases at V and 7 bases at J, with 15 bases in the middle. There are 14 residues in the CDR3. Germline V gives CDR1 MNHEY, CDR2 SMNVEV (reference sequence). This entry comes from a study of cytomegalovirus exposure and HLA in healthy donors. Study observations and caveats: Earlier analysis found most TCR beta V segments productive about 87% or about 30% of the time. In vitro data verified three CMV-associated chains as specific for CMV antigens. Later work found that TCR association rates differed between HLA loci; DRB1 had the most and HLA-C the fewest.

The sequence came from a woman in her thirties or forties in good health and CMV-seronegative. V and J are TRBV27 and TRBJ2-3, with D perhaps TRBD2 (5 bases). Sequencing was performed on PBMCs. Here the CDR3 DNA reads TGTGCCAGCAGTTACCTCTCCTCGGGGAATACGCAGTATTTT. Translating it yields CASSYLSSGNTQYF.